This entry lists 29 T cell receptor beta chains sequenced from one sample in a study of identifying expanded T cells in peripheral blood. The assay was immunoSEQ multiplex PCR, and TCRdb's table has in-frame clones only and misses some. This table has tens of thousands of clones, approximately 81% appearing once. The sequencing input was blood. The receptors shown here come from a person between 18 and 70 years old in good health.

The rearrangement uses TRBV15 and TRBJ1-2; the D gene is possibly TRBD1 (6 bases). The CDR3 extends over 14 amino acids. The germline V and J ends were trimmed by 5 bases and 5 bases, with 15 bases remaining between them. CDR1 and CDR2 from the germline V gene are LNHNV and YYDKDF (reference sequence). In DNA form, the CDR3 reads TGTGCCACCAGCGCCCAGGGGTCTGCTTATGGCTACACCTTC. Translating gives CATSAQGSAYGYTF.

The DNA of the CDR3 is TGTGCCAGCAGCCGGGTGGGGGTTGAAGCTTTCTTT. As protein: CASSRVGVEAFF. The chain employs TRBV11-2 and TRBJ1-1, with a tentative D call TRBD1 (5 bases). The CDR3 totals 12 residues. Germline-derived CDR1 and CDR2 are SGHAT and FQNNGV. With 5 bases removed from V and 7 bases from J, the gap between germline ends came to 11 bases.

The rearrangement joins TRBV7-9 to TRBJ1-4; no reliable D call. The CDR3 spans 15 residues. Germline V gene sequence: CDR1 SEHNR, CDR2 FQNEAQ (reference sequence). V dropped 1 base and J dropped 5 bases, with 11 bases sitting between them. This CDR3 is CASSLVFLGNEKLFF. CDR3 DNA sequence: TGTGCCAGCAGCTTAGTATTCTTGGGCAATGAAAAACTGTTTTTT.

This rearrangement joins TRBV6-1 to TRBJ2-1; D gene unclear. The CDR3 is made up of 15 amino acids. Germline V lookup: CDR1 MNHNS, CDR2 SASEGT. V dropped 5 bases and J dropped 5 bases, with 16 bases sitting between them. CDR3 nucleotide sequence: TGTGCCAGCAGTATCCGACTGACAACCAACAATGAGCAGTTCTTC. Encoded protein: CASSIRLTTNNEQFF.

V and J are TRBV5-3 and TRBJ1-4; TRBD1 agrees at 11 bases. TRBV5-3 belongs to the ORF category, with a function that is uncertain. The CDR3 is 16 amino acids. After removal of 0 bases from V and 6 bases from J, the junction contained 4 bases not matched to a gene. The CDR3 sequence is CARSLVDRGRYEKLFF. In DNA, the CDR3 is TGTGCCAGAAGCTTGGTGGACAGGGGGCGTTATGAAAAACTGTTTTTT.

This chain connects TRBV7-8 to TRBJ2-4; D gene uncertain. From germline, CDR1 is SGHVS and CDR2 FQNEAQ. This CDR3 is built from 16 residues. V was trimmed by 1 base and J by 0 bases, leaving 10 bases between them. The CDR3 region is CASSLERTLAKNIQYF. CDR3 in DNA: TGTGCCAGCAGCTTAGAAAGGACCCTAGCCAAAAACATTCAGTACTTC. The full variable domain, with the rest looked up from reference TRBV7-8 and TRBJ2-4, is GAGVSQSPRYKVAKRGQDVALRCDPISGHVSLFWYQQALGQGPEFLTYFQNEAQLDKSGLPSDRFFAERPEGSVSTLKIQRTQQEDSAVYLCASSLERTLAKNIQYFGAGTRLSVL.

The rearrangement links TRBV5-8 to TRBJ1-1; unclear D gene. The CDR3 totals 16 residues. V shed 1 base and J shed 3 bases, with 16 bases lying between them. Per the germline V gene, CDR1 is SGHTS and CDR2 is YDEGEE. CDR3 in amino acids: CASSLKGGRWYTEAFF. In DNA, the CDR3 is TGTGCCAGCAGCTTGAAAGGCGGTAGGTGGTACACTGAAGCTTTCTTT.

This chain connects TRBV7-2 to TRBJ2-7; no reliable D call. V gave up 2 bases and J gave up 4 bases, with 9 bases separating them. CDR1 and CDR2 (germline): SGHTA, FQGNSA. This CDR3 has 13 amino acids. The DNA for the CDR3 is TGTGCCAGCAGCTTAAGCCCAGATTACGAGCAGTACTTC. This translates into CASSLSPDYEQYF.

The chain joins TRBV19 to TRBJ1-3; D may be TRBD1 (5 bases). Trimming removed 4 bases at V and 0 bases at J, with 28 bases between. Germline CDR1 and CDR2: LNHDA and SQIVND (reference sequence). The CDR3 sequence is 21 residues long. The CDR3 DNA is TGTGCCAGTAGTAACTCGCCCGGGACGGGCGGTACCATCTACTCTGGAAACACCATATATTTT. Translating gives CASSNSPGTGGTIYSGNTIYF.

In this sample, this clone turned up once. This chain links TRBV11-2 with TRBJ2-3; weak D call: TRBD2 (6 bases). CDR1 is SGHAT, CDR2 FQNNGV, per germline. There are 14 residues in the CDR3. V lost 5 bases to trimming and J lost 3 bases, with 12 bases between them. CDR3 sequence reads: CASSRAGSTDTQYF. DNA for the CDR3: TGTGCCAGCAGCCGCGCGGGGTCGACAGATACGCAGTATTTT.

This clone was found once. This chain uses TRBV7-9 with TRBJ1-2; D gene uncertain. Germline CDR1 SEHNR, CDR2 FQNEAQ (reference sequence). Trimming took off 2 bases at V and 8 bases at J, with 9 bases between the two ends. This CDR3 spans 12 amino acids. CDR3: CASSLSTGGYTF. The CDR3 DNA follows: TGTGCCAGCAGCTTATCTACGGGGGGCTACACCTTC. The whole variable domain, filled in from reference TRBV7-9 and TRBJ1-2, reads DTGVSQNPRHKITKRGQNVTFRCDPISEHNRLYWYRQTLGQGPEFLTYFQNEAQLEKSRLLSDRFSAERPKGSFSTLEIQRTEQGDSAMYLCASSLSTGGYTFGSGTRLTVV.

This chain's CDR3 is CASSSLPDGWAEAFF. The CDR3 bases are TGCGCCAGCAGCTCTTTACCGGACGGGTGGGCTGAAGCTTTCTTT. This sequence joins TRBV5-1 and TRBJ1-1; D unresolved. The germline gives CDR1 SGHRS, CDR2 YFSETQ. The CDR3 loop spans 15 amino acids. The V end lost 3 bases, the J end lost 6 bases, and 18 bases lay between the germline ends.

The rearrangement uses TRBV21-1 and TRBJ1-1; the table assigns TRBD1, which was not confirmed against the DNA. TRBV21-1 is designated a pseudogene. CDR3 length: 15 residues. The CDR3 DNA reads TGTGCCAGCAGTAGGACAGGGCATGCTAACACTGAAGCTTTCTTT. Protein: CASSRTGHANTEAFF.

Remarks on this clone: A junction boundary mismatches the germline segment, possibly from a read error. The gene calls are TRBV7-2 and TRBJ2-7; tentative D call: TRBD2 (5 bases). The length of the CDR3 is 13 residues. From germline, CDR1 is SGHTA and CDR2 FQGNSA. Here the CDR3 reads CASSQVGGYEQYF. In DNA form, the CDR3 reads TGCGCCAGCAGCCAAGTTGGCGGGTACGAGCAGTACTTC.

The chain carries TRBV27 and TRBJ2-7; 9 positions agree with TRBD2. The germline V gene encodes CDR1 MNHEY and CDR2 SMNVEV (reference sequence). V shed 2 bases, J shed 5 bases, and the junction held 7 bases outside the gene matches. The CDR3 is made up of 15 amino acids. CDR3 DNA: TGTGCCAGCAGTTTACAAGCGGGGGGTAGGCACGAGCAGTACTTC. It is translated as CASSLQAGGRHEQYF.

The J gene is TRBJ1-1, the V gene TRBV5-4; no reliable D call. V was clipped by 0 bases and J by 3 bases, with 6 bases between them. This CDR3 spans 13 amino acids. Germline V gene lookup returns CDR1 SGHNT and CDR2 YYREEE (reference sequence). In DNA, the CDR3 is TGTGCCAGCAGCTTGGACAGCTACACTGAAGCTTTCTTT. Its translation: CASSLDSYTEAFF. The full variable domain, its missing parts supplied by reference TRBV5-4 and TRBJ1-1, is ETGVTQSPTHLIKTRGQQVTLRCSSQSGHNTVSWYQQALGQGPQFIFQYYREEENGRGNFPPRFSGLQFPNYSSELNVNALELDDSALYLCASSLDSYTEAFFGQGTRLTVV.

This clone has more than one count but fewer than ten. The V call is TRBV6-5, the J call TRBJ1-6; 10 bases align to TRBD1. This CDR3 has 15 amino acids. The germline gives CDR1 MNHEY, CDR2 SVGAGI. V dropped 2 bases and J dropped 7; count of bases not matched to a gene: 2. CDR3 residues: CASSYGDRGNSPLHF. The DNA of the CDR3 is TGTGCCAGCAGTTACGGGGACAGGGGAAATTCACCCCTCCACTTT.

The J gene is TRBJ2-7, the V gene TRBV6-5; D is possibly TRBD1 or TRBD2 (5 bases each). Germline V CDR1 and CDR2: MNHEY, SVGAGI. The CDR3 is made up of 16 amino acids. Trimming cost V 2 bases and J 5 bases, with 19 bases left between them. The CDR3 reads CASSYPAARERHEQYF. CDR3 bases: TGTGCCAGCAGTTACCCGGCGGCCAGGGAGCGGCACGAGCAGTACTTC.

The rearrangement links TRBV11-3 to TRBJ2-3; 7 positions agree with TRBD2. CDR3 length: 16 amino acids. Looked up from germline, CDR1 is SGHNT and CDR2 is YENEEA. The junction had 6 bases not matched to a gene; V was cut back by 1 base and J by 2 bases. CDR3 bases: TGTGCCAGCAGCTTAGTTGGCGGGGGAGCCACAGATACGCAGTATTTT. This gives the protein CASSLVGGGATDTQYF.

This clone was seen a single time. The V call is TRBV14, the J call TRBJ1-4; possibly TRBD1 for D (5 bases). The ends were cut back, 1 base at V and 8 bases at J, with 23 bases in the middle. Germline-derived CDR1 and CDR2 are SGHDN and FVKESK. This CDR3 region has 18 residues. The CDR3 DNA reads TGTGCCAGCAGCCAAGTGTGGGTCGGCGGGGGTAGCGGCGAAAAACTGTTTTTT. Encoded protein: CASSQVWVGGGSGEKLFF.

The chain is built from TRBV29-1 and TRBJ2-7, with 9 bases aligning to TRBD1. CDR3 length equals 13 residues. V gave up 6 bases and J gave up 2 bases; unmatched junction bases: 5. The germline V gene encodes CDR1 SQVTM and CDR2 ANQGSEA. CDR3 protein: CSVAGTGTYEQYF. The CDR3 coding sequence is TGCAGCGTCGCCGGGACAGGGACCTACGAGCAGTACTTC.

V gene TRBV7-2 combines with J gene TRBJ1-1, with no clear D. Trimming stripped 3 bases from V and 0 bases from J, with 14 bases between. The germline V gene encodes CDR1 SGHTA and CDR2 FQGNSA. This CDR3 contains 16 residues. The CDR3 nucleotides are TGTGCCAGCAGCTTGCGGCAGATCCAACTGAACACTGAAGCTTTCTTT. Protein product: CASSLRQIQLNTEAFF.

The chain is built from TRBV9 and TRBJ1-5, with D possibly TRBD1 on 5 matching bases. Germline V gene data show CDR1 as SGDLS and CDR2 as YYNGEE. The CDR3 spans 15 residues. Trimming left V 2 bases short and J 5 bases short, with 14 bases between. This chain's CDR3 is CASSVRDCLHQPQHF. DNA of the CDR3: TGTGCCAGCAGCGTTAGGGACTGTCTACATCAGCCCCAGCATTTT.

The V and J genes are TRBV10-3 and TRBJ2-2; D not certain. Germline values: CDR1 ENHRY, CDR2 SYGVKD. The CDR3 runs 16 residues. V gave up 0 bases and J gave up 3 bases, with 11 bases separating them. CDR3 sequence (DNA): TGTGCCATCAGTGAGTCGATAGGCCGGTACACCGGGGAGCTGTTTTTT. Its translation: CAISESIGRYTGELFF.

The chain joins TRBV7-6 to TRBJ2-5; no definite D call. V gave up 3 bases and J gave up 4 bases, with 9 bases separating them. The CDR3 extends over 13 amino acids. Germline CDR1 is SGHVS and CDR2 is FNYEAQ. The CDR3 protein is CASSFNLRETQYF. The DNA of the CDR3 is TGTGCCAGCAGCTTTAATTTACGAGAGACCCAGTACTTC.

The chain couples TRBV27 to TRBJ2-6; D might be TRBD2 (6 bases). Germline V gene lookup returns CDR1 MNHEY and CDR2 SMNVEV (reference sequence). Trimming took 7 bases from V and 2 from J, leaving 21 bases between them. This CDR3 comprises 18 residues. CDR3 nucleotides: TGTGCCAGCACTAGGACTATCCACCCAAAGCCTGGGGCCAACGTCCTGACTTTC. Protein sequence: CASTRTIHPKPGANVLTF.

The rearrangement uses TRBV30 and TRBJ1-4; tentatively, D is TRBD1 (5 bases). V was trimmed by 0 bases and J by 10 bases, leaving 12 bases between them. The CDR3 consists of 13 residues. CDR1 GTSNPN and CDR2 SVGIG come from the germline V gene (reference sequence). CDR3 region: CAWSVRGVGKLFF. The CDR3 bases are TGTGCCTGGAGTGTAAGGGGAGTTGGAAAACTGTTTTTT.

The chain couples TRBV19 to TRBJ1-5; a possible D gene is TRBD1 (5 bases). The CDR3 runs to 15 residues. The V gene lost 5 bases and the J gene lost 9 bases, with 20 bases spanning the gap. Germline V CDR1 and CDR2: LNHDA, SQIVND (reference sequence). The CDR3 reads CASSSPGGSGRPQHF. CDR3 bases: TGTGCCAGTAGTTCCCCCGGAGGGTCAGGGCGGCCCCAGCATTTT. Combining the CDR3 with reference TRBV19 and TRBJ1-5 gives the whole variable domain DGGITQSPKYLFRKEGQNVTLSCEQNLNHDAMYWYRQDPGQGLRLIYYSQIVNDFQKGDIAEGYSVSREKKESFPLTVTSAQKNPTAFYLCASSSPGGSGRPQHFGDGTRLSIL.

This clone has a single count. The gene calls are TRBV7-2 and TRBJ2-5; D is perhaps TRBD2 (5 bases). Trimming took 0 bases from V and 5 from J, leaving 10 bases between them. The V gene's germline CDR1 is SGHTA and CDR2 FQGNSA. The CDR3 has 14 amino acids. The CDR3 bases are TGTGCCAGCAGCTTAGCGAGCGGAAGGGAGACCCAGTACTTC. Amino acids: CASSLASGRETQYF.